These 6 T cell receptor beta chains share one sample of origin, sequenced in a study of blood T cell repertoires in COVID-19 (dated by TCRdb to 2020 to 2022). The library was prepared using the immunoSEQ multiplex PCR assay. As stored in TCRdb, this immuneACCESS dataset retains in-frame rearrangements with V and J assigned. A fraction of the clones does not appear; measured against another copy, unresolved V genes explain less than half of the discrepancy, and the remainder lacks a known reason. The sample yields about 34,000 clones; about 90% were counted once. Jointly, the top ten make up roughly 20% of the sample. Sequenced input: peripheral blood. The origin of the receptors is a man older than 75 with acute or convalescent COVID-19.

This clone was picked up a small number of times. The gene calls are TRBV29-1 and TRBJ1-5; a weak D match, TRBD1 (5 bases). CDR3 size: 14 residues. Trimming pared 4 bases from V and 2 bases from J, leaving 12 bases between. Germline lookup yields CDR1 SQVTM and CDR2 ANQGSEA. The CDR3 sequence is CSVVWTSGNQPQHF. The CDR3 DNA reads as TGCAGCGTTGTTTGGACAAGCGGCAATCAGCCCCAGCATTTT. The entire variable domain, with the rest obtained from reference TRBV29-1 and TRBJ1-5, is as follows: SAVISQKPSRDICQRGTSLTIQCQVDSQVTMMFWYRQQPGQSLTLIATANQGSEATYESGFVIDKFPISRPNLTFSTLTVSNMSPEDSSIYLCSVVWTSGNQPQHFGDGTRLSIL.

The rearrangement links TRBV5-1 to TRBJ1-1; 8 bases align to TRBD1. The CDR3 length is 14 residues. Trimming removed 7 bases from V and 5 bases from J; junction bases left unmatched: 10. Per the germline V gene, CDR1 is SGHRS and CDR2 is YFSETQ. The CDR3 loop reads CASGGQGPGTEAFF. The CDR3 DNA sequence: TGCGCCAGCGGCGGACAGGGTCCGGGGACTGAAGCTTTCTTT.

The rearrangement links TRBV6-5 to TRBJ1-4, with D hard to call. This CDR3 is 14 amino acids long. CDR1 and CDR2 (germline): MNHEY, SVGAGI. Deletions cut 2 bases from V and 4 bases from J, with 8 bases between. The chain's CDR3 is CASSYGQHNEKLFF. The CDR3 nucleotides read TGTGCCAGCAGTTACGGGCAGCATAATGAAAAACTGTTTTTT.

V is TRBV12-2 and J is TRBJ1-3; TRBD1 is the table's D call and was not checked against the DNA. TRBV12-2 is recorded as a pseudogene. The CDR3 has 17 residues. The CDR3 DNA follows: TGTGCAAGTCGCTTCACCCGGACAGCGAGCTCTGGAAACACCATATATTTT. It translates to CASRFTRTASSGNTIYF.

The chain has TRBV7-9 and TRBJ1-3; D call uncertain. Germline CDR1 reads SEHNR; CDR2 reads FQNEAQ (reference sequence). Trimming took 2 bases from V and 0 from J, leaving 5 bases between them. The CDR3 loop spans 14 amino acids. CDR3 sequence reads: CASSLTSSGNTIYF. The CDR3 DNA reads as TGTGCCAGCAGCTTAACAAGCTCTGGAAACACCATATATTTT.

The chain links TRBV6-5 to TRBJ2-7; the D is unclear. Germline V gene sequence: CDR1 MNHEY, CDR2 SVGAGI. This CDR3 comprises 14 residues. V lost 6 bases, J lost 2 bases, and 14 bases lay in between. DNA of the CDR3: TGTGCCAGCAGCAGCACCAGGATTCCCTACGAGCAGTACTTC. This translates into CASSSTRIPYEQYF.